The rows below give T cell receptor beta chains drawn from one sample of a study of blood T cell repertoires in COVID-19. Repertoires were generated with immunoSEQ multiplex PCR, while TCRdb's copy carries only in-frame clones and drops some. The repertoire includes about 200,000 clones, around 92% of them detected once, and 3% to 4% sits in the top ten. The sequencing input was PBMCs or T cells enriched from blood (not recorded which). These receptors came from a woman in her 30s with acute COVID-19. Each CDR3 is given with its conserved first and last residue. Fields, in order: clone size, V gene, D gene, J gene, CDR3 length, CDR3 DNA, CDR3 protein. A D gene is named only where the DNA matches it firmly. Expanded clones are given a class, and other clones once, few, many or no size at all.

clone size: -; V gene: TRBV2; D gene: -; J gene: TRBJ1-2; CDR3 length: 13; CDR3 DNA: TGTGCCAGCATTGCAGGGGACAACTATGGCTACACCTTC; CDR3 protein: CASIAGDNYGYTF
clone size: -; V gene: TRBV4-3; D gene: -; J gene: TRBJ2-1; CDR3 length: 13; CDR3 DNA: TGCGCCAGCAGCCAAGTCACCTACAATGAGCAGTTCTTC; CDR3 protein: CASSQVTYNEQFF
clone size: -; V gene: TRBV5-4; D gene: -; J gene: TRBJ1-1; CDR3 length: 15; CDR3 DNA: TGTGCCAGCAGCCCTGGGAGGGGCCTGAACACTGAAGCTTTCTTT; CDR3 protein: CASSPGRGLNTEAFF
clone size: -; V gene: TRBV7-2; D gene: TRBD1; J gene: TRBJ2-7; CDR3 length: 13; CDR3 DNA: TGTGCCAGCAGCGCTCAGGGGGCTCACGAGCAGTACTTC; CDR3 protein: CASSAQGAHEQYF
clone size: -; V gene: TRBV7-9; D gene: -; J gene: TRBJ1-2; CDR3 length: 17; CDR3 DNA: TGTGCCAGCAGCTTCGAGCAGGATCCAGGTTCGTCGGATGGCTACACCTTC; CDR3 protein: CASSFEQDPGSSDGYTF
clone size: few; V gene: TRBV9; D gene: -; J gene: TRBJ1-5; CDR3 length: 14; CDR3 DNA: TGTGCCAGCAGCGTAGGGGGCAGGTCTCAGCCCCAGCATTTT; CDR3 protein: CASSVGGRSQPQHF
clone size: -; V gene: TRBV18; D gene: -; J gene: TRBJ1-2; CDR3 length: 14; CDR3 DNA: TGTGCCAGCTCACCATCGGGGGAGAACTATGGCTACACCTTC; CDR3 protein: CASSPSGENYGYTF
clone size: -; V gene: TRBV2; D gene: TRBD1; J gene: TRBJ1-1; CDR3 length: 15; CDR3 DNA: TGTGCCAGCATTACCCCGATGACAGGGGTCCCTGAAGCTTTCTTT; CDR3 protein: CASITPMTGVPEAFF
clone size: -; V gene: TRBV6-1; D gene: -; J gene: TRBJ1-1; CDR3 length: 13; CDR3 DNA: TGTGCCAGCAGTGAAAACTTATTTTTTGAAGCTTTCTTT; CDR3 protein: CASSENLFFEAFF
clone size: once; V gene: TRBV6-6; D gene: TRBD1; J gene: TRBJ2-7; CDR3 length: 14; CDR3 DNA: TGTGCCAGCAAAAGGGGGCAGGAGGTTAGCGAGCAGTACTTC; CDR3 protein: CASKRGQEVSEQYF
clone size: -; V gene: TRBV30; D gene: -; J gene: TRBJ1-3; CDR3 length: 14; CDR3 DNA: TGTGCCTGGAGTATCAACAACTCTGGAAACACCATATATTTT; CDR3 protein: CAWSINNSGNTIYF
clone size: -; V gene: TRBV5-4; D gene: TRBD2; J gene: TRBJ2-1; CDR3 length: 15; CDR3 DNA: TGTGCCAGCAGCTTAAGACTAGCACTGTACAATGAGCAGTTCTTC; CDR3 protein: CASSLRLALYNEQFF
clone size: -; V gene: TRBV7-2; D gene: -; J gene: TRBJ1-1; CDR3 length: 13; CDR3 DNA: TGTGCCAGCCACAGGGAAAGCGGCACTGAAGCTTTCTTT; CDR3 protein: CASHRESGTEAFF
clone size: -; V gene: TRBV2; D gene: -; J gene: TRBJ1-1; CDR3 length: 11; CDR3 DNA: TGTGCCAGCAGACTTAGCGGGGTGGCTTTCTTT; CDR3 protein: CASRLSGVAFF
clone size: -; V gene: TRBV27; D gene: -; J gene: TRBJ1-6; CDR3 length: 13; CDR3 DNA: TGTGCCAGCAGTTTCAGGGGAAATTCACCCCTCCACTTT; CDR3 protein: CASSFRGNSPLHF
clone size: -; V gene: TRBV6-5; D gene: -; J gene: TRBJ1-2; CDR3 length: 14; CDR3 DNA: TGTGCCAGCAGTTACGGGCAGGGTTACTATGGCTACACCTTC; CDR3 protein: CASSYGQGYYGYTF
clone size: -; V gene: TRBV29-1; D gene: -; J gene: TRBJ1-2; CDR3 length: 14; CDR3 DNA: TGCAGCGTTGACAAGGCAGGACAGAACTATGGCTACACCTTC; CDR3 protein: CSVDKAGQNYGYTF
clone size: -; V gene: TRBV9; D gene: -; J gene: TRBJ2-7; CDR3 length: 14; CDR3 DNA: TGTGCCAGCAGCGTAGGTGACGGGGCCTACGAGCAGTACTTC; CDR3 protein: CASSVGDGAYEQYF
clone size: once; V gene: TRBV27; D gene: -; J gene: TRBJ1-6; CDR3 length: 18; CDR3 DNA: TGTGCCAGCAGTTTATTCCACAGGGTTCAGTCCTATAATTCACCCCTCCACTTT; CDR3 protein: CASSLFHRVQSYNSPLHF
clone size: once; V gene: TRBV7-9; D gene: TRBD1; J gene: TRBJ1-2; CDR3 length: 16; CDR3 DNA: TGTGCCAACGATATGGCCGTGACAGGGAAAAACTATGGCTACACCTTC; CDR3 protein: CANDMAVTGKNYGYTF
clone size: -; V gene: TRBV3-1/TRBV3-2; D gene: -; J gene: TRBJ1-3; CDR3 length: 13; CDR3 DNA: TGTGCCAGCAGCTGGAGGGCTGGAAACACCATATATTTT; CDR3 protein: CASSWRAGNTIYF
clone size: -; V gene: TRBV12-3/TRBV12-4; D gene: -; J gene: TRBJ2-7; CDR3 length: 13; CDR3 DNA: TGTGCCAGCAGTTTAGGACAAAGCTACGAGCAGTACTTC; CDR3 protein: CASSLGQSYEQYF
clone size: once; V gene: TRBV25-1; D gene: -; J gene: TRBJ2-3; CDR3 length: 12; CDR3 DNA: TGTGCCAGCAGTGAACGTCCAGATACGCAGTATTTT; CDR3 protein: CASSERPDTQYF
clone size: once; V gene: TRBV4-3; D gene: -; J gene: TRBJ1-2; CDR3 length: 16; CDR3 DNA: TGCGCCAGCAGCCAAGATCATATGTCAGGGTATTATGGCTACACCTTC; CDR3 protein: CASSQDHMSGYYGYTF
clone size: once; V gene: TRBV12-5; D gene: TRBD1; J gene: TRBJ2-7; CDR3 length: 17; CDR3 DNA: TGTGCTAGTGGTCAAACCGGGACAGGGGGCCGATCAAAGGAGCAGTACTTC; CDR3 protein: CASGQTGTGGRSKEQYF
clone size: -; V gene: TRBV27; D gene: -; J gene: TRBJ2-7; CDR3 length: 13; CDR3 DNA: TGTGCCAGCAGTTTATCGTTGGGGGGCGAGCAGTACTTC; CDR3 protein: CASSLSLGGEQYF
clone size: -; V gene: TRBV6-5; D gene: -; J gene: TRBJ1-1; CDR3 length: 14; CDR3 DNA: TGTGCCAGCAGAACAACAGGGTCGGGAACTGAAGCTTTCTTT; CDR3 protein: CASRTTGSGTEAFF
clone size: -; V gene: TRBV7-9; D gene: TRBD1; J gene: TRBJ2-1; CDR3 length: 18; CDR3 DNA: TGTGCCAGCACACCCGCGCGGGATCGACAGGGGAGTGGGAATGAGCAGTTCTTC; CDR3 protein: CASTPARDRQGSGNEQFF
clone size: -; V gene: TRBV19; D gene: -; J gene: TRBJ1-1; CDR3 length: 13; CDR3 DNA: TGTGCCAGCGCGAGGAGCTCTGCGGCTGAAGCTTTCTTT; CDR3 protein: CASARSSAAEAFF
clone size: -; V gene: TRBV19; D gene: -; J gene: TRBJ1-5; CDR3 length: 13; CDR3 DNA: TGTGCCGCAGCAGGGGATAGCAATCAGCCCCAGCATTTT; CDR3 protein: CAAAGDSNQPQHF
clone size: -; V gene: TRBV7-2; D gene: TRBD1; J gene: TRBJ1-1; CDR3 length: 14; CDR3 DNA: TGTGCCAGCAGCTTAGGGACAGGCCCGACTGGGGCTTTCTTT; CDR3 protein: CASSLGTGPTGAFF
clone size: -; V gene: TRBV7-2; D gene: -; J gene: TRBJ1-4; CDR3 length: 14; CDR3 DNA: TGTGCCAGCAGCTTAGGTAGCGGAAATGAAAAACTGTTTTTT; CDR3 protein: CASSLGSGNEKLFF
clone size: -; V gene: TRBV19; D gene: TRBD1; J gene: TRBJ1-4; CDR3 length: 16; CDR3 DNA: TGTGCCAGTACCACGACAGGGGGCATCACTAATGAAAAACTGTTTTTT; CDR3 protein: CASTTTGGITNEKLFF
clone size: -; V gene: TRBV4-1; D gene: -; J gene: TRBJ2-1; CDR3 length: 17; CDR3 DNA: TGCGCCAGCAGCCCCCTGGGAACTAGTAGGCTCCACAATGAGCAGTTCTTC; CDR3 protein: CASSPLGTSRLHNEQFF
clone size: -; V gene: TRBV19; D gene: TRBD2; J gene: TRBJ2-3; CDR3 length: 14; CDR3 DNA: TGTGCCAGTATGGCGGGGGGATCCACAGATACGCAGTATTTT; CDR3 protein: CASMAGGSTDTQYF
clone size: -; V gene: TRBV3-1/TRBV3-2; D gene: TRBD2; J gene: TRBJ2-1; CDR3 length: 16; CDR3 DNA: TGTGCCAGCAGCCAAACTAGCGGGGGGGCCGGCAATGAGCAGTTCTTC; CDR3 protein: CASSQTSGGAGNEQFF
clone size: -; V gene: TRBV13; D gene: -; J gene: TRBJ2-1; CDR3 length: 15; CDR3 DNA: TGTGCCAGCAGCTTAGGTCCTGGAGGGAAAAATGAGCAGTTCTTC; CDR3 protein: CASSLGPGGKNEQFF
clone size: -; V gene: TRBV9; D gene: TRBD1; J gene: TRBJ2-5; CDR3 length: 15; CDR3 DNA: TGTGCCAGCAGCGTCGGGCTGGGACAGCTTGGGACCCAGTACTTC; CDR3 protein: CASSVGLGQLGTQYF
clone size: -; V gene: TRBV9; D gene: -; J gene: TRBJ2-3; CDR3 length: 14; CDR3 DNA: TGTGCCAGCAGCGTAGGAGAGAGCACAGATACGCAGTATTTT; CDR3 protein: CASSVGESTDTQYF
clone size: -; V gene: TRBV9; D gene: -; J gene: TRBJ1-2; CDR3 length: 15; CDR3 DNA: TGTGCCAGCAGCTTGGGACAAAATCCTTCCTATGGCTACACCTTC; CDR3 protein: CASSLGQNPSYGYTF
clone size: -; V gene: TRBV7-2; D gene: -; J gene: TRBJ2-1; CDR3 length: 14; CDR3 DNA: TGTGCCAGCAGCCACTCCGGGACATACAATGAGCAGTTCTTC; CDR3 protein: CASSHSGTYNEQFF
clone size: -; V gene: TRBV28; D gene: TRBD1; J gene: TRBJ2-3; CDR3 length: 14; CDR3 DNA: TGTGCCAGCAGCCTCGGACAGGGGGCTGGTACGCAGTATTTT; CDR3 protein: CASSLGQGAGTQYF
clone size: -; V gene: TRBV3-1/TRBV3-2; D gene: -; J gene: TRBJ2-1; CDR3 length: 17; CDR3 DNA: TGTGCCAGCAGCCAAGAAGTAAGGAGTATCAACTGGAATGAGCAGTTCTTC; CDR3 protein: CASSQEVRSINWNEQFF
clone size: -; V gene: TRBV30; D gene: TRBD1; J gene: TRBJ1-4; CDR3 length: 13; CDR3 DNA: TGTGCCTGGCGGACAGGGGCTAATGAAAAACTGTTTTTT; CDR3 protein: CAWRTGANEKLFF
clone size: -; V gene: TRBV9; D gene: -; J gene: TRBJ2-7; CDR3 length: 14; CDR3 DNA: TGTGCCAGCAGCGTAGCTGGTAACACCTACGAGCAGTACTTC; CDR3 protein: CASSVAGNTYEQYF